The 18 T cell receptor beta chains listed next were all sequenced from one sample in a study of OX40 agonist ivuxolimab in advanced cancers. This table comes from immunoSEQ multiplex PCR, and its TCRdb copy is limited to in-frame clones, with some not included. The data show under 85,000 clones, roughly 85% seen once. The sample was CD4+ or CD8+ T cells sorted from blood, taken in a trial of the OX40 agonist ivuxolimab. The source of these receptors is an adult with an advanced solid tumor such as melanoma, head and neck, liver or kidney cancer.

V and J are TRBV29-1 and TRBJ2-2; possible D gene TRBD2, 6 bases. Trimming left V 4 bases short and J 7 bases short, with 16 bases between. The CDR3 loop spans 14 amino acids. CDR1 SQVTM and CDR2 ANQGSEA come from the germline V gene. As DNA, the CDR3 is TGCAGCGTTGTTCTAACGGGAGTTGGCGGGGAGCTGTTTTTT. Amino acids: CSVVLTGVGGELFF.

The sample holds one count of this clone. This chain uses TRBV11-2 with TRBJ1-4; 9 nucleotides align to TRBD1. V lost 1 base and J lost 4; bases outside the gene matches: 1. Germline CDR1 is SGHAT and CDR2 is FQNNGV. The length of the CDR3 is 15 residues. The CDR3, as DNA: TGTGCCAGCAGCTTAGCGACAGGGGGTAATGAAAAACTGTTTTTT. This gives the protein CASSLATGGNEKLFF.

This chain links TRBV21-1 with TRBJ1-6. TRBV21-1 is a recognized pseudogene. The CDR3 covers 14 residues. This CDR3 reads CASSKAGNNSPLHF. DNA for the CDR3: TGTGCCAGCAGCAAAGCTGGGAATAATTCACCCCTCCACTTT.

The chain combines TRBV30 with TRBJ1-2; no reliable D call. Germline V gene sequence: CDR1 GTSNPN, CDR2 SVGIG (reference sequence). This CDR3 is 13 amino acids long. The V end was cut by 6 bases, the J end by 0 bases, with 11 bases between. CDR3 sequence (DNA): TGTGCCTGTAGGAAGAGTTCTAACTATGGCTACACCTTC. Its protein is CACRKSSNYGYTF.

The chain links TRBV5-1 to TRBJ2-5; D gene ambiguous. Per germline, CDR1 SGHRS and CDR2 YFSETQ. The CDR3 contains 15 residues. V lost 0 bases to trimming and J lost 1 base, with 10 bases between them. Here the CDR3 DNA reads TGCGCCAGCAGCTTGGAACCAGGACCCCAAGAGACCCAGTACTTC. Translating gives CASSLEPGPQETQYF.

The CDR3 spells CASSLVSSVRWNEQFF. In nucleotides, the CDR3 is TGCGCCAGCAGCTTGGTCTCTAGTGTGAGATGGAATGAGCAGTTCTTC. The chain employs TRBV5-1 and TRBJ2-1; the D is unclear. Germline V gives CDR1 SGHRS, CDR2 YFSETQ. The V and J ends lost 0 bases and 7 bases respectively, with 17 bases between them. CDR3 size: 16 residues.

The chain couples TRBV27 to TRBJ1-1; D not resolved. The CDR3 runs to 14 residues. Per germline, CDR1 MNHEY and CDR2 SMNVEV (reference sequence). Trimming took 3 bases from V and 5 from J, leaving 13 bases between them. This CDR3 reads CASSLREPATEAFF. CDR3 nucleotide sequence: TGTGCCAGCAGTTTGAGGGAACCCGCAACTGAAGCTTTCTTT.

The chain uses TRBV28 and TRBJ2-1; 14 nucleotides match TRBD2. The CDR3 runs 18 residues. Per the germline V gene, CDR1 is MDHEN and CDR2 is SYDVKM. V trimming: 4 bases; J trimming: 10 bases; junction bases outside the gene matches: 15. The CDR3 region is CASSSYTGTSGRLKEQFF. The CDR3 DNA reads as TGTGCCAGCAGTTCATACACCGGGACTAGCGGGAGATTAAAAGAGCAGTTCTTC. Looking up the rest from reference TRBV28 and TRBJ2-1 gives the full variable domain: DVKVTQSSRYLVKRTGEKVFLECVQDMDHENMFWYRQDPGLGLRLIYFSYDVKMKEKGDIPEGYSVSREKKERFSLILESASTNQTSMYLCASSSYTGTSGRLKEQFFGPGTRLTVL.

The CDR3 DNA follows: TGTGCCAGCAGTTACTTTGTAAATTTCCAAGAGACCCAGTACTTC. Protein sequence: CASSYFVNFQETQYF. The chain couples TRBV6-5 to TRBJ2-5; unclear D gene. CDR3 length: 15 amino acids. Between the trimmed V and J ends, which lost 1 base and 1 base, there was a span of 10 bases. CDR1 and CDR2 from the germline V gene are MNHEY and SVGAGI.

J is TRBJ2-1 and V is TRBV30; no firm D call. Germline-derived CDR1 and CDR2 are GTSNPN and SVGIG (reference sequence). The CDR3 extends over 12 amino acids. V was shortened by 5 bases and J by 6 bases, with 11 bases between the two germline ends. CDR3 in amino acids: CAWSPSLNEQFF. The DNA of the CDR3 is TGTGCCTGGTCCCCGAGCCTCAATGAGCAGTTCTTC. Full variable domain (remainder filled in from reference TRBV30 and TRBJ2-1): SQTIHQWPATLVQPVGSPLSLECTVEGTSNPNLYWYRQAAGRGLQLLFYSVGIGQISSEVPQNLSASRPQDRQFILSSKKLLLSDSGFYLCAWSPSLNEQFFGPGTRLTVL.

This clone showed up just once. V is TRBV18 and J is TRBJ1-1; TRBD1 agrees at 11 bases. Germline CDR1 is KGHSH and CDR2 is LQKENI. J was trimmed by 0 bases and V by 2 bases; bases with no gene match: 5. The CDR3 contains 17 residues. CDR3 protein: CASSPGTGGGLNTEAFF. DNA for the CDR3: TGTGCCAGCTCACCAGGGACAGGGGGAGGATTGAACACTGAAGCTTTCTTT.

V gene TRBV10-1 combines with J gene TRBJ2-3; no firm D call. Trimming shortened V by 0 bases and J by 3 bases, and 7 bases separated the two germline ends. Germline lookup yields CDR1 WNHNN and CDR2 SYGVQD (reference sequence). This CDR3 has 14 residues. Here the CDR3 DNA reads TGCGCCAGCAGTGAGTCTGGGCCTACAGATACGCAGTATTTT. As protein: CASSESGPTDTQYF.

The V call is TRBV6-1, the J call TRBJ2-3, with unresolved D. This CDR3 contains 15 residues. V was pared by 3 bases and J by 3 bases, with 13 bases between. Per the germline V gene, CDR1 is MNHNS and CDR2 is SASEGT. The CDR3, as DNA: TGTGCCAGCAGTGATAAGGGTGTTCGGACAGATACGCAGTATTTT. It is translated as CASSDKGVRTDTQYF.

A note on this clone: One end of the junction does not line up with germline, which may come from a read error. This chain joins TRBV7-7 and TRBJ2-7, with TRBD1 identical over 8 bases. Germline CDR1 SSHAT, CDR2 FNYEAQ (reference sequence). The CDR3 is 15 amino acids. The CDR3 nucleotides read TGTGCTAGCAACCCCGGAGGGACAGGAACCTACGAGCAGTACTTC. Encoded protein: CASNPGGTGTYEQYF.

This clone was seen only a few times. The J gene is TRBJ2-3, the V gene TRBV11-2, with D uncertain. Trimming removed 3 bases at V and 0 bases at J, with 13 bases between. The germline CDR1 and CDR2 sequences are SGHAT and FQNNGV. The CDR3 covers 16 residues. The CDR3: CASSLFLGASTDTQYF. The CDR3 DNA reads TGTGCCAGCAGCTTGTTCCTAGGAGCTAGCACAGATACGCAGTATTTT.

In its sample, this clone was seen a few times. The rearrangement uses TRBV15 and TRBJ2-7, with 10 nucleotides matching TRBD1. This CDR3 comprises 15 residues. J lost 4 bases, V lost 3 bases, and 6 bases had no gene match. Germline CDR1 reads LNHNV; CDR2 reads YYDKDF (reference sequence). The CDR3 sequence is CATSSRDRGQYEQYF. CDR3 in DNA: TGTGCCACCAGCAGCCGGGACAGGGGACAATACGAGCAGTACTTC.

The V gene is TRBV19, the J gene TRBJ2-3; possible D gene TRBD1, 7 bases. The V gene lost 5 bases and the J gene lost 4 bases, with 16 bases spanning the gap. The CDR3 is made up of 15 amino acids. From germline, CDR1 is LNHDA and CDR2 SQIVND (reference sequence). The CDR3 loop reads CASSGGRGRSDTQYF. The DNA of the CDR3 is TGTGCCAGTAGTGGTGGCAGGGGGAGGTCAGATACGCAGTATTTT.

The chain carries TRBV7-8 and TRBJ1-6, with a tentative D call TRBD1 (5 bases). V lost 5 bases to trimming and J lost 3 bases, with 14 bases between them. This CDR3 is built from 16 residues. Germline V gene sequence: CDR1 SGHVS, CDR2 FQNEAQ. The CDR3 loop is CASSGRGADYNSPLHF. The CDR3 bases are TGTGCCAGCAGCGGGAGGGGCGCCGACTATAATTCACCCCTCCACTTT.